This T cell receptor beta chain was recorded in a study of blood T cell repertoires in COVID-19. Study at large: The United States, Italy and Spain were the sources of the acute and convalescent COVID-19 samples.

Repertoires were generated with immunoSEQ multiplex PCR, while TCRdb's copy carries only in-frame clones and drops some. The sample consists of approximately 250,000 clones, around 89% of them appearing once. CDR3 length: 13 amino acids. The germline V gene has CDR1 SGHTA and CDR2 FQGNSA. J gave up 6 bases and V 5 bases, and 4 bases lay outside the gene matches. Across about two dozen US areas, participants ranged in age from roughly 18 to 95 years. Participant-given clinical history determined each cohort assignment. The V gene is TRBV7-2, the J gene TRBJ1-1; 9 bases align to TRBD1. The origin of this receptor is a woman in her 30s who had recovered from COVID-19. Source material: PBMCs or T cells enriched from blood (not recorded which). Here the CDR3 reads CASSVGQGSEAFF. The CDR3 coding sequence is TGTGCCAGCAGCGTGGGACAGGGCTCTGAAGCTTTCTTT.